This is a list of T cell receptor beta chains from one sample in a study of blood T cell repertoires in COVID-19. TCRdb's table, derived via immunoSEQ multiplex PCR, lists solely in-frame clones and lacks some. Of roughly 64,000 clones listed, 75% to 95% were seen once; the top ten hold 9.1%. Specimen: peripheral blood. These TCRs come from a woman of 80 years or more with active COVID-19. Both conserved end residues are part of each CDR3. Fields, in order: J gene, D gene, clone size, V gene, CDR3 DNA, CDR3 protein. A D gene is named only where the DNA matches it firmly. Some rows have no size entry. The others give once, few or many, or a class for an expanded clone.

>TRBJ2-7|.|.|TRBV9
TGTGCCAGCAGCGCCCGAGGACACGACTACGAGCAGTACTTC
CASSARGHDYEQYF
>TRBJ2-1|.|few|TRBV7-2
TGTGCCAGCAGCTTAGGGGGGGGCAAGGAGGGCGTGCTCTTC
CASSLGGGKEGVLF
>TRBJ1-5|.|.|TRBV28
TGTGCCAGTTACGACAGGAGGAATCAGCCCCAGCATTTT
CASYDRRNQPQHF
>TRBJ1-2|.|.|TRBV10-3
TGTGCCATCGACAATTCAGGGGCGGATGGCTACACCTTC
CAIDNSGADGYTF
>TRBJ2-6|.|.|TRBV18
TGTGCCAGCTCCGAATTAAACATAGAGGGACTCACTGGGGCCAACGTCCTGACTTTC
CASSELNIEGLTGANVLTF
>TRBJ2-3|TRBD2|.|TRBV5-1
TGCGCCAGCCGTGAGCGGGATTACACAGATACGCAGTATTTT
CASRERDYTDTQYF
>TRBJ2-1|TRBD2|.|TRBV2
TGTGCCAGCAGGGGCGGGAGTTCGGTCTATGAGCAGTTCTTC
CASRGGSSVYEQFF
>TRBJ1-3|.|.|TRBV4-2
TGTGCCAGCAGCCGTAGACTCGACTCTGGAAACACCATATATTTT
CASSRRLDSGNTIYF
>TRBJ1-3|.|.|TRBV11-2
TGTGCCAGCAGCTCCGTTGGGCAGTATGGAAACACCATATATTTT
CASSSVGQYGNTIYF
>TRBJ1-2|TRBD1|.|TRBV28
TGTGCCAGCAGTGCCCGCCGGGACAGAGTGTTGGGCTACACCTTC
CASSARRDRVLGYTF
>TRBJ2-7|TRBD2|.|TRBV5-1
TGCGCCAGCAGCTTGTACGGACTAGCGGGAGGGGAAGGGGAGCAGTACTTC
CASSLYGLAGGEGEQYF
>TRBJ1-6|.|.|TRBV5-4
TGTGCCAGCAGCTTGGAGGGGGGGTATTCACCCCTCCACTTT
CASSLEGGYSPLHF